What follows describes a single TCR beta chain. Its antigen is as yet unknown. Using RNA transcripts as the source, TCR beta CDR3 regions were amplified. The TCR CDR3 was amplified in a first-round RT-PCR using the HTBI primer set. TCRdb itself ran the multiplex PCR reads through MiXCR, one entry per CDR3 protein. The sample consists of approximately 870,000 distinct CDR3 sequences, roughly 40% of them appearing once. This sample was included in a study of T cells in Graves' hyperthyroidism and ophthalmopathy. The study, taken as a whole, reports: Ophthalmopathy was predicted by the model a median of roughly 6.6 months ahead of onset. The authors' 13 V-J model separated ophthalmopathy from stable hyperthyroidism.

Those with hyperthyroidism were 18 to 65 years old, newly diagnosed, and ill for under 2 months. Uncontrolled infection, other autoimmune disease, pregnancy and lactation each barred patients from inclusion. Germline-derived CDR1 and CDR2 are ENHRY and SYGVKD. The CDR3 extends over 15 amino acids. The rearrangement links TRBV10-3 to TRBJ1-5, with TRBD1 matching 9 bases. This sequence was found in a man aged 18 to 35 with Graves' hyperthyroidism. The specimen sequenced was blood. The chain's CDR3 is CSTGTGRVSNQPQHF. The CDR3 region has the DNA TGTTCCACCGGGACAGGGAGAGTTAGCAATCAGCCCCAGCATTTT.